The source of this TCR beta chain is a study of blood T cell repertoires in COVID-19. About the research overall: Specimens from acute and convalescent COVID-19 originated in the United States, Italy and Spain. Sources were T cells, B-cell-depleted T cells, or PBMCs; the material itself was cDNA or gDNA.

The CDR3 covers 16 residues. Germline CDR1 and CDR2: SGHNT and YENEEA. Trimming removed 5 bases from V and 7 bases from J, with 21 bases in between. Original processing methods: How many nucleated cells were present was estimated from reference gene primer amplification. Sequenced by immunoSEQ multiplex PCR; TCRdb stores in-frame clones only, minus some. V and J calls and clone size are copied from that table; D and trimming were computed from the DNA. This repertoire shows 250,000 to 350,000 clones, about 89% found once; its top ten account for around 0.88%. The sequenced material came from peripheral blood. The clonotype originates from a man under 40 with acute or convalescent COVID-19. The chain combines TRBV11-3 with TRBJ2-1; D perhaps matches TRBD2 (6 bases). The CDR3, as DNA: TGTGCCAGCAGCCCCCTTATGACTAGGTTCCCAAATGAGCAGTTCTTC. Protein product: CASSPLMTRFPNEQFF.